A single sample gave rise to the 11 T cell receptor beta chains below, sequenced in a study of beta chain features in type 1 diabetes. Findings and caveats of the study: All four CD4+ subsets from Type 1 diabetes patients carried moderately but significantly shorter TCRB CDR3s.

The whole isolated RNA underwent reverse transcription, so sequencing captured expressed TCRB transcripts. Repertoires were generated with immunoSEQ multiplex PCR, while TCRdb's copy carries only in-frame clones and drops some. The sample yields over 150,000 clones, 10% seen once. These receptors have no identified antigens. What was sequenced was central memory CD4+ T cells from blood. The receptors stem from a man aged 25-40 years with type 1 diabetes.

The chain combines TRBV4-3 with TRBJ1-1; D remains unclear. Trimming cost V 2 bases and J 0 bases, with 4 bases left between them. Germline V lookup: CDR1 LGHNA, CDR2 YSLEER. The CDR3 runs 13 residues. DNA of the CDR3: TGCGCCAGCAGCCAACTCTTGAACACTGAAGCTTTCTTT. This encodes CASSQLLNTEAFF.

This clone was counted between two and nine times. The chain couples TRBV28 to TRBJ2-7; 7 bases match TRBD1. Germline V CDR1 and CDR2: MDHEN, SYDVKM. The V gene end was trimmed by 6 bases and the J gene end by 4 bases; junction bases not matched to a gene: 12. The CDR3 totals 15 residues. The CDR3 sequence: CASSPVNRGFYEQYF. In DNA, the CDR3 is TGTGCCAGCAGCCCGGTTAACAGGGGCTTTTACGAGCAGTACTTC.

This clone came up a few times. The CDR3 nucleotides are TGCGCCAGCAGCTTGAAGGGGACGGGGACAGGGGCCGAGCAGTACTTC. This encodes CASSLKGTGTGAEQYF. The chain uses TRBV5-1 and TRBJ2-7, with 10 bases lining up with TRBD1. CDR3 length: 16 amino acids. Losses at the gene ends were 1 base for V and 6 bases for J; bases not matched to a gene: 10. CDR1 and CDR2 from the germline V gene are SGHRS and YFSETQ.

The CDR3 DNA reads as TGCGCCAGCAGTCGGGCTAGCGGGAATAATGAGCAGTTCTTC. Translated, it gives CASSRASGNNEQFF. This sequence joins TRBV5-1 and TRBJ2-1, with TRBD2 matching 9 bases. V lost 5 bases to trimming and J lost 7 bases; unmatched junction nucleotides: 7. This CDR3 contains 14 residues. Per the germline V gene, CDR1 is SGHRS and CDR2 is YFSETQ.

This clone came up many times. This chain connects TRBV29-1 to TRBJ2-6; D might be TRBD1 (6 bases). The germline V and J ends were trimmed by 7 bases and 3 bases, with 19 bases remaining between them. The length of the CDR3 is 16 residues. The germline V gene has CDR1 SQVTM and CDR2 ANQGSEA. CDR3 nucleotides: TGCAGCGGTGATGACAGGCCGATTGTTGGGGCCAACGTCCTGACTTTC. Translation: CSGDDRPIVGANVLTF.

Notes on this clone: Distinct nucleotide sequences in the sample also encode this CDR3. The chain links TRBV11-2 to TRBJ2-1, with a possible D match to TRBD1 (5 bases). Germline values: CDR1 SGHAT, CDR2 FQNNGV. The V end lost 5 bases, the J end lost 1 base, and 12 bases lay between the germline ends. The CDR3 covers 15 residues. CDR3 loop: CASSPRQGSYNEQFF. In nucleotides, the CDR3 is TGTGCCAGCAGCCCCCGCCAGGGATCCTACAATGAGCAGTTCTTC.

This chain uses TRBV4-1 with TRBJ2-4, with D hard to call. This CDR3 is built from 17 residues. V was trimmed by 0 bases and J by 1 base, leaving 13 bases between them. CDR1 MGHRA and CDR2 YSYEKL come from the germline V gene. The CDR3 bases are TGCGCCAGCAGCCAAGACCCCTCACTATCTGCCAAAAACATTCAGTACTTC. As protein: CASSQDPSLSAKNIQYF.

This clone was observed a few times. This chain connects TRBV14 to TRBJ2-1; D ambiguous. Germline V CDR1 and CDR2: SGHDN, FVKESK. Trimming removed 2 bases from V and 6 bases from J, with 11 bases in between. The CDR3 sequence is 14 residues long. The CDR3 DNA follows: TGTGCCAGCAGCCAAATGGGCCGTAGCAATGAGCAGTTCTTC. Translating it yields CASSQMGRSNEQFF.

The sample holds a few counts of this clone. V gene TRBV28 combines with J gene TRBJ2-5; 7 nucleotides line up with TRBD1. The CDR3 is 14 residues long. The junction had 10 bases not matched to a gene; V was cut back by 7 bases and J by 5 bases. Germline CDR1 and CDR2: MDHEN and SYDVKM. CDR3 protein: CASTGQAGVETQYF. The CDR3 region has the DNA TGTGCCAGCACCGGACAGGCAGGAGTGGAGACCCAGTACTTC.

The rearrangement joins TRBV7-2 to TRBJ2-5, with D uncertain. The CDR3 is 13 residues long. Between the trimmed V and J ends, which lost 2 bases and 1 base, there was a span of 5 bases. Per germline, CDR1 SGHTA and CDR2 FQGNSA. The CDR3 protein is CASSLLFQETQYF. In DNA form, the CDR3 reads TGTGCCAGCAGCTTACTATTCCAAGAGACCCAGTACTTC.

This clone was counted a few times. The CDR3 spells CASSFDRGGTDTQYF. The CDR3 DNA reads TGCGCCAGCAGCTTTGACAGGGGTGGCACAGATACGCAGTATTTT. This chain joins TRBV5-1 and TRBJ2-3; the match to TRBD1 covers 8 bases. Trimming took 2 bases from V and 1 from J; bases not matched to a gene: 3. CDR3 size: 15 residues. Per germline, CDR1 SGHRS and CDR2 YFSETQ.